This TCR beta chain was recorded in a study of CD8+CD57+ T cells in acquired aplastic anemia. Overall study: Sorted CD4+ and CD8+ cell DNA averaged about 3 ug. Healthy donor sequencing depth: some 10 million CD4+, under 14 million CD8+ reads. Study observations and caveats: Between the patient and control groups, CD8+ Simpson's diversity did not differ significantly. Researchers report that about 29 CD8+ CDR3 sequences appeared in both patients and controls.

Researchers used genomic DNA as the template to profile TCR beta VDJ and CDR3. TCRdb ran MiXCR on the reads and lists one entry per CDR3 protein. The repertoire holds over 200,000 distinct CDR3 sequences, around 60% seen once, with 25% to 35% in the top ten. CDR3 length: 16 residues. Germline trimming cut 0 bases from V and 4 bases from J; bases unmatched to any gene: 2. CDR1 is ENHRY and CDR2 is SYGVKD in the germline V gene. Notes on this clonotype: The antigen remains undetermined.

The source is a human donor in good health. Sequencing was done on a sample of sorted CD4+, CD8+, or CD8+CD57+ T cells (not recorded which) from PBMCs. The chain is built from TRBV10-3 and TRBJ2-1, with 11 bases aligning to TRBD2. The CDR3 DNA reads TGTGCCATCAGTGAGTCGACTAGCGGGATGTACAATGAGCAGTTCTTC. Translating gives CAISESTSGMYNEQFF.